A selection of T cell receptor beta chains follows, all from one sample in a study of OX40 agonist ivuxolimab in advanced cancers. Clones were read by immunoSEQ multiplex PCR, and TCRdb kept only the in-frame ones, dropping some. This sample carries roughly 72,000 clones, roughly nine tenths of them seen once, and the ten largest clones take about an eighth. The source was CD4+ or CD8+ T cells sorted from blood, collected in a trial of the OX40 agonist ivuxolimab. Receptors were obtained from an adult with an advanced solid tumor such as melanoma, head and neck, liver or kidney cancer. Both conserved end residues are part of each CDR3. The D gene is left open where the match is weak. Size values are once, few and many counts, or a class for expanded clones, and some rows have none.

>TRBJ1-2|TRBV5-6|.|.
TGTGCCAGCAGCTTGGTAAGGGGCGGCTACACCTTC
CASSLVRGGYTF
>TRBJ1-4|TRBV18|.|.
TGTGCCAGCTCATCCGACATAGCAACTAATGAAAAACTGTTTTTT
CASSSDIATNEKLFF
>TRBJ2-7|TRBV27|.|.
TGTGCCAGCAGCCTTAATCCCGGCTCCTACGAGCAGTACTTC
CASSLNPGSYEQYF
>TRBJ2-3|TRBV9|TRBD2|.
TGTGCCAGCAGCACACCCTTAGCGGGAGGGCCGTTTGGAGATACGCAGTATTTT
CASSTPLAGGPFGDTQYF
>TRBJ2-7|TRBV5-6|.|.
TGTGCCAGCAGCTCGAGCGGATCCTACGAGCAGTACTTC
CASSSSGSYEQYF
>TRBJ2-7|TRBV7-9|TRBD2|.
TGTGCCAGCAGCTTGTCTAGCGGGAGTTACGAGCAGTACTTC
CASSLSSGSYEQYF
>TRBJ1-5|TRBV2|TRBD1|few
TGTGCCAGCAACAACAGGGGTCGGAATCAGCCCCAGCATTTT
CASNNRGRNQPQHF
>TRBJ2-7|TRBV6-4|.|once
TGTGCCAGCATGCTGGGAGGGCAGTACTTC
CASMLGGQYF
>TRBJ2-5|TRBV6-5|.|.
TGTGCCAGCAGTTACGTGGGGGGCGAGGCGACCCAGTACTTC
CASSYVGGEATQYF
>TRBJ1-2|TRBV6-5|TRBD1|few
TGTGCCAGCACCCTGACAGGGGACAGTCACTATGGCTACACCTTC
CASTLTGDSHYGYTF
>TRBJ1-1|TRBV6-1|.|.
TGTGCCAGCAGTGAGCAGGGCACTAACACTGAAGCTTTCTTT
CASSEQGTNTEAFF
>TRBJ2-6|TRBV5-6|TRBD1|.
TGTGCCAGCGCTTTGACGGGGACAGCTGGGGCCAACGTCCTGACTTTC
CASALTGTAGANVLTF
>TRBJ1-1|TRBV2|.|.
TGTGCCAGCAGTGAACTCGGGCAGACTGAAGCTTTCTTT
CASSELGQTEAFF
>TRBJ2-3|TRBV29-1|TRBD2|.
TGCAGCATTTCGCGGGGGAGTGGGGATACGCAGTATTTT
CSISRGSGDTQYF
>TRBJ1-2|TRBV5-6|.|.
TGTGCCAGCAGCTTGGGTGGGGTCCCAAACTATGGCTACACCTTC
CASSLGGVPNYGYTF
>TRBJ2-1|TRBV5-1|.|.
TGCGCCAGCAGCATATTCGAAGGTGAGCAGTTCTTC
CASSIFEGEQFF
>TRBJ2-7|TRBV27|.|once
TGTGCCAGCAGTCTCCGGAGGGACAGACCCTACGAGCAGTACTTC
CASSLRRDRPYEQYF
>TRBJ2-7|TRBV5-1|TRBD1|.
TGCGCCAGCAGCTTGGGACAGGGCAACTACGAGCAGTACTTC
CASSLGQGNYEQYF
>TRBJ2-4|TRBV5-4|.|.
TGTGCCAGCAGCTTGGATGGGGGGCGGGCGAACATTCAGTACTTC
CASSLDGGRANIQYF
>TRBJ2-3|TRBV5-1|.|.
TGCGCCAGCAGCTTGGATGCGAGCACAGATACGCAGTATTTT
CASSLDASTDTQYF
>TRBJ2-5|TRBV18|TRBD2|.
TGTGCCAGCTCACCGCGGGGACTAGCGGGTCAAGAGACCCAGTACTTC
CASSPRGLAGQETQYF
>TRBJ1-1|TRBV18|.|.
TGTGCCAGCTCCCCTGGGACATCCACTGAAGCTTTCTTT
CASSPGTSTEAFF
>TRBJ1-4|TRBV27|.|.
TGTGCCAGCAGTTTCTCGGGATCAAGGGAAAAACTGTTTTTT
CASSFSGSREKLFF
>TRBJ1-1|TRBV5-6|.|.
TGTGCCAGCAGCTACCTCGGGGCGAACACTGAAGCTTTCTTT
CASSYLGANTEAFF
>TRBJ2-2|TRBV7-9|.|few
TGTGCCAGCAGCTTAAGAAGCACCGGGGAGCTGTTTTTT
CASSLRSTGELFF
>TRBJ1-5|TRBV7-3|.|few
TGTGCCAGCAGCGTAGGGACGGATCAGCCCCAGCATTTT
CASSVGTDQPQHF
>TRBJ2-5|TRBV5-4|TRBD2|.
TGTGCCAGCAGCCCCTCTAGCGGGGGCTCAGAAGAGACCCAGTACTTC
CASSPSSGGSEETQYF
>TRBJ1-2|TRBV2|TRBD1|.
TGTGCCAACCCCGACAGGGCCCTTTTTTGGGATGGCTACACCTTC
CANPDRALFWDGYTF
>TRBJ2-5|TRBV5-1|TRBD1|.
TGCGCCAGCAGCCTGGGGACAGGCGGCGCAGGCCTCCAAGAGACCCAGTACTTC
CASSLGTGGAGLQETQYF
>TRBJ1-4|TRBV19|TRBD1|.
TGTGCCAGTAGTATTACAACAGGGGCGGCAACTAATGAAAAACTGTTTTTT
CASSITTGAATNEKLFF
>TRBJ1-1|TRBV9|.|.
TGTGCCAGCAGCGTAAGGGGGGGATATACTGAGGCTTTCTTT
CASSVRGGYTEAFF
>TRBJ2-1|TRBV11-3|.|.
TGTGCCAGCAGCTTAACACACAATGAGCAGTTCTTC
CASSLTHNEQFF
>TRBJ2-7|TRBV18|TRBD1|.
TGTGCCAGCTCACCTTATTCTATAAGACAGGGGGCTTGGGAGCAGTACTTC
CASSPYSIRQGAWEQYF
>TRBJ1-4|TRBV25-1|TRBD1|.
TGTGCCAGCGTTCGACCAGGGGGGGAGTGGAATGAAAAACTGTTTTTT
CASVRPGGEWNEKLFF
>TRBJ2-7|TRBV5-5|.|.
TGTGCCAGCAGCCCGGTGCCAGGAAATCAGTACGAGCAGTACTTC
CASSPVPGNQYEQYF
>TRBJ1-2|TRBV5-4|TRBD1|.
TGTGCCAGCAGTCCCAGGACAGGGACCTATGGCTACACCTTC
CASSPRTGTYGYTF
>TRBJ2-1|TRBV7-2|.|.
TGTGCCAGCAGCCCATGGGCCCTCTTGAGCAATGAGCAGTTCTTC
CASSPWALLSNEQFF
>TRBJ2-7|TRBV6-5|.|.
TGTGCCAGCAGTCCGGACGGTTCCTACGAGCAGTACTTC
CASSPDGSYEQYF
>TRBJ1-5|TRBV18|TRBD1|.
TGTGCCAGCTCACCAAGACAGGGCAACTCGGGAAATCAGCCCCAGCATTTT
CASSPRQGNSGNQPQHF
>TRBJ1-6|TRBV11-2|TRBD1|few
TGTGCCAGCAGGACTGTGACAGGGCGAAGTTCACCCCTCCACTTT
CASRTVTGRSSPLHF
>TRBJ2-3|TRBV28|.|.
TGTGCCATCGTAACATACCCTGGGACAGATACGCAGTATTTT
CAIVTYPGTDTQYF
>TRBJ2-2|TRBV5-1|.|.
TGCGCCAGCAGCTCGTTGACAGGGACTAACACCGGGGAGCTGTTTTTT
CASSSLTGTNTGELFF
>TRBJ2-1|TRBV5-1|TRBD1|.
TGCGCCAGCAGCTTGTCGGGGACAGGGGTTTACAATGAGCAGTTCTTC
CASSLSGTGVYNEQFF
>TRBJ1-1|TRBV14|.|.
TGTGCCAGCAGCCAACTCCCTCCCGGGGGGCAAGTGGTCGCTTTCTTT
CASSQLPPGGQVVAFF
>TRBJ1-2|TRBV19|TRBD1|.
TGTGCCAGTAGTATGGGACAGCGCTACTATGGCTACACCTTC
CASSMGQRYYGYTF
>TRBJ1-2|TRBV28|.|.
TGTGCCAGTCAGCATCATTCGAACTATGGCTACACCTTC
CASQHHSNYGYTF
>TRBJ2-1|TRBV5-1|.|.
TGCGCCAGCAGCCCCAGGGGGGTGGGGACAAACAATGAGCAGTTCTTC
CASSPRGVGTNNEQFF
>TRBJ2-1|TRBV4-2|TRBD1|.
TGTGCCAGCAGCCAAGTAATGTCAGGGGGTCTATACAATGAGCAGTTCTTC
CASSQVMSGGLYNEQFF
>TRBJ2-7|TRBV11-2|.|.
TGTGCCAGCAGCTTAGGCGGGCCATACGAGCAGTACTTC
CASSLGGPYEQYF
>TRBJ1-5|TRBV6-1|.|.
TGTGCCAGCAGTGACAGGGGTGGGAATCAGCCCCAGCATTTT
CASSDRGGNQPQHF
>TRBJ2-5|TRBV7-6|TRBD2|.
TGTGCCAGCAGCGACGGGGGGGGGTTAGGAGAGACCCAGTACTTC
CASSDGGGLGETQYF
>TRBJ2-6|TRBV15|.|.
TGTGCCACCAGCAGAGGTGGGTCCGGGGCCAACGTCCTGACTTTC
CATSRGGSGANVLTF
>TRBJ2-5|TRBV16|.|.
TGTGCCAGCAGCCAAGCGAGGGAGACCCAGTACTTC
CASSQARETQYF